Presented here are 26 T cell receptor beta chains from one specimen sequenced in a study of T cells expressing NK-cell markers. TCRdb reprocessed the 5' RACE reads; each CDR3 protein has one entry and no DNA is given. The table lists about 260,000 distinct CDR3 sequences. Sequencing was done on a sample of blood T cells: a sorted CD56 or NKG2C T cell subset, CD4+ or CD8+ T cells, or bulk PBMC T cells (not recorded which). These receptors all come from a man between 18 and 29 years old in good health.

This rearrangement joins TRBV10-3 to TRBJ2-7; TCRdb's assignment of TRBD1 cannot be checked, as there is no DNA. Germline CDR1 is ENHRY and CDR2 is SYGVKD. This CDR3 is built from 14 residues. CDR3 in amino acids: CAIRDTGGPYEQYF.

The CDR3 protein is CASSPTTASSYEQYF. The chain joins TRBV18 to TRBJ2-7. CDR3 length equals 15 residues. Germline V gene sequence: CDR1 KGHSH, CDR2 LQKENI.

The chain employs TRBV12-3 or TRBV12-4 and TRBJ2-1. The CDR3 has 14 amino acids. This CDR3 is CASSRSGQRDEQFF.

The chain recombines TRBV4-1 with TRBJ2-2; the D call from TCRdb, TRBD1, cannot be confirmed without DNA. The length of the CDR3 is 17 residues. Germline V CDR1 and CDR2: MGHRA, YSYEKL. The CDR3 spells CASSQAQGASNTGELFF.

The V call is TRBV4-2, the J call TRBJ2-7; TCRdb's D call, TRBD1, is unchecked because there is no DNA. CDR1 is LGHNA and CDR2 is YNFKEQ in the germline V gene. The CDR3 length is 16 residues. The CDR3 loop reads CASSSEGGLASYEQYF.

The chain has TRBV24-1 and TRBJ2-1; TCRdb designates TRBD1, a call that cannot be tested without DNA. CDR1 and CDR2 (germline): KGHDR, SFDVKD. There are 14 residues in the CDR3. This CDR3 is CATSLTGTQNEQFF.

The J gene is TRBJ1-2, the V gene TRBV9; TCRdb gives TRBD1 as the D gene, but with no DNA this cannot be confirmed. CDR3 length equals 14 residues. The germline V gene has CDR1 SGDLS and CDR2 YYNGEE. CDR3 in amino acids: CASSAGTGNYGYTF.

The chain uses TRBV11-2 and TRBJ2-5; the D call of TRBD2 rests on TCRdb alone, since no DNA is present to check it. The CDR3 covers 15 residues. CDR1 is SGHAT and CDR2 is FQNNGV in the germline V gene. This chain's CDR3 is CASSPAGGQQETQYF.

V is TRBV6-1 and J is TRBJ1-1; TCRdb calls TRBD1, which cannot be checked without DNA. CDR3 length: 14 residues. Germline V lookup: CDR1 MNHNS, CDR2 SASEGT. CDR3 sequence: CASGRTVKDTEAFF.

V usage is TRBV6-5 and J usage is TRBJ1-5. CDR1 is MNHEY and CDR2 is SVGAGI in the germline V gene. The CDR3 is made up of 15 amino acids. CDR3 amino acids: CASSYSRTENQPQHF.

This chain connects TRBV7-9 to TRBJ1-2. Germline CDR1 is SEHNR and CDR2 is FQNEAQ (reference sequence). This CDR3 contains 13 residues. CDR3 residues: CASSLAGGYGYTF. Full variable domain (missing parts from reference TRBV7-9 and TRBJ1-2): DTGVSQNPRHKITKRGQNVTFRCDPISEHNRLYWYRQTLGQGPEFLTYFQNEAQLEKSRLLSDRFSAERPKGSFSTLEIQRTEQGDSAMYLCASSLAGGYGYTFGSGTRLTVV.

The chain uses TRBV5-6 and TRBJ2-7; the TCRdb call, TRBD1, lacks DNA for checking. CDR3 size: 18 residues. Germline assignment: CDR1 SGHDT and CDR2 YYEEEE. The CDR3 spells CASSDPWDRARGLVEQYF. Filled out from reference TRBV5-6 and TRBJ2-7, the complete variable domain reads DAGVTQSPTHLIKTRGQQVTLRCSPKSGHDTVSWYQQALGQGPQFIFQYYEEEERQRGNFPDRFSGHQFPNYSSELNVNALLLGDSALYLCASSDPWDRARGLVEQYFGPGTRLTVT.

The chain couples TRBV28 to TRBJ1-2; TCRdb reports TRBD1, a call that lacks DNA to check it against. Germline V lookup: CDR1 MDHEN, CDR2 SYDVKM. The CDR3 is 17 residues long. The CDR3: CASSFGPPGEGGYGYTF.

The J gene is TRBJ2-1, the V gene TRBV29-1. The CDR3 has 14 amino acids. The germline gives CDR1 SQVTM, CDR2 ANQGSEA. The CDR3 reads CSGSVRSSYNEQFF.

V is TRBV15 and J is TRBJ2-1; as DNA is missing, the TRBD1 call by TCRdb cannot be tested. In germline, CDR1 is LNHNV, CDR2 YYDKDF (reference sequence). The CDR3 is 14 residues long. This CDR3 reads CATSRPGQGNEQFF.

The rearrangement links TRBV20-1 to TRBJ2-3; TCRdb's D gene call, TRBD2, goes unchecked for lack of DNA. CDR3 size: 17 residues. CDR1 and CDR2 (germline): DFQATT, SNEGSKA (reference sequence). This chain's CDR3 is CSAREAVSGGVTDTQYF.

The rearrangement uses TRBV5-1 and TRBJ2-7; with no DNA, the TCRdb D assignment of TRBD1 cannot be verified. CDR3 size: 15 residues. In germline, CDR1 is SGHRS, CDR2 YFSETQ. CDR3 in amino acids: CASSGGRGLSYEQYF.

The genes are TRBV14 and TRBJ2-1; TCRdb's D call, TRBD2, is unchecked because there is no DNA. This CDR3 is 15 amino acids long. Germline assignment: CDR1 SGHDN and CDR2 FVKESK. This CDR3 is CASSQVPTSYNEQFF.

The CDR3 reads CASSPGDNRNQPQHF. The chain has TRBV5-1 and TRBJ1-5; the D call of TRBD1 rests on TCRdb alone, since no DNA is present to check it. The CDR3 is 15 amino acids. The germline CDR1 and CDR2 sequences are SGHRS and YFSETQ.

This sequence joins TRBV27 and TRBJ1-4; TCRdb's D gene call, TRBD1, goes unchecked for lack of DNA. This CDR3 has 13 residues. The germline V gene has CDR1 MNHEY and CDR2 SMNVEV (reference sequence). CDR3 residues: CASGRVTNEKLFF.

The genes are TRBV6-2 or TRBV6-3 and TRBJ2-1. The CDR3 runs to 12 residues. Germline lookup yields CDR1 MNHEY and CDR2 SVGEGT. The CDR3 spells CASSDPVNEQFF.

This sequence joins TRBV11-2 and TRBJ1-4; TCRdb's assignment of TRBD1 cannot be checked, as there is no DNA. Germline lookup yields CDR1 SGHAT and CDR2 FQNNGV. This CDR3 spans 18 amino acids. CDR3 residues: CASSVARLGTGLNEKLFF.

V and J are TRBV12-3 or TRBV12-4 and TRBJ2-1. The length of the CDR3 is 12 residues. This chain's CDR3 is CASSWSVNEQFF.

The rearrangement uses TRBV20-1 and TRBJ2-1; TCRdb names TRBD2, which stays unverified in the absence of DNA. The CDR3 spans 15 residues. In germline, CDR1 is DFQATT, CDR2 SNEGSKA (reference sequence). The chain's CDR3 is CSASSAGVAGDEQFF.

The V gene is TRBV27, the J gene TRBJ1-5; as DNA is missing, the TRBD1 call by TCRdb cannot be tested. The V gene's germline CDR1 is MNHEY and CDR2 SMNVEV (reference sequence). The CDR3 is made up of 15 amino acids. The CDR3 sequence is CASSSTGVPGQPQHF.

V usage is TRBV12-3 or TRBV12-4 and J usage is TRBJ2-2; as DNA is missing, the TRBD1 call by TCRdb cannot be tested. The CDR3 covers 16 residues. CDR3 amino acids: CASSPWDRGSSGELFF.